The 30 T cell receptor beta chains in this list originate from one sample, sequenced in a study of blood T cells in healthy people across ages. Using a J-beta primer mix together with a sample-barcoded 5' primer, a second PCR was run for about 6 to 12 cycles. TCRdb reprocessed the 5' RACE reads with MiXCR, giving one entry per CDR3 protein. The table has approximately 1,000,000 distinct CDR3 sequences, 35% to 40% seen once; the top ten hold around 14%. Sequencing input: blood. These receptors were taken from a man aged 18 to 35 in good health.

The genes are TRBV12-3 or TRBV12-4 and TRBJ1-1; D remains ambiguous. The CDR3 runs to 16 residues. V was cut by 3 bases and J by 1 base, with 15 bases left in between. CDR3 sequence: CASSFGPTGRNTEAFF. CDR3 nucleotide sequence: TGTGCCAGCAGTTTCGGCCCTACCGGCCGGAACACTGAAGCTTTCTTT.

This clonotype turned up a few times. The genes are TRBV24-1 and TRBJ1-2, with 7 positions matching TRBD1. CDR3 length: 14 amino acids. J lost 0 bases, V lost 3 bases, and 0 bases had no gene match. The germline CDR1 and CDR2 sequences are KGHDR and SFDVKD. The CDR3 loop is CATSDGTANYGYTF. Written as DNA, the CDR3 is TGTGCCACCAGTGATGGGACAGCTAACTATGGCTACACCTTC.

This clonotype has at least ten counts. J is TRBJ1-2 and V is TRBV12-3 or TRBV12-4; tentatively, D is TRBD1 (6 bases). The length of the CDR3 is 13 residues. Trimming removed 8 bases at V and 3 bases at J, with 13 bases between. The CDR3 DNA is TGTGCCAGCCGGGACACCGGACACTATGGCTACACCTTC. Its translation is CASRDTGHYGYTF.

The chain uses TRBV6-1 and TRBJ1-6, with TRBD1 matching 7 bases. V shed 6 bases, J shed 9 bases, and the junction held 8 bases outside the gene matches. The CDR3 is 14 residues long. Germline CDR1 and CDR2: MNHNS and SASEGT. Here the CDR3 DNA reads TGTGCCAGCAGGTCGACAGGGATCGGTTCACCCCTCCACTTT. Translating gives CASRSTGIGSPLHF.

This clonotype showed up just a few times. The chain recombines TRBV30 with TRBJ1-1, with D maybe TRBD1 (5 bases). This CDR3 spans 12 amino acids. Between the trimmed V and J ends, which lost 6 bases and 7 bases, there was a span of 15 bases. Germline CDR1 and CDR2: GTSNPN and SVGIG (reference sequence). The CDR3 is CACSRDGYEAFF. DNA for the CDR3: TGTGCCTGCTCCCGGGACGGCTATGAAGCTTTCTTT.

This chain connects TRBV6-6 to TRBJ1-2; 7 nucleotides line up with TRBD1. The V gene end was trimmed by 6 bases and the J gene end by 10 bases; junction bases not matched to a gene: 8. Per the germline V gene, CDR1 is MNHNY and CDR2 is SVGAGI (reference sequence). CDR3 length equals 12 residues. In DNA form, the CDR3 reads TGTGCCAGCAGCTATGGGGACAGACACTACACCTTC. It is translated as CASSYGDRHYTF.

This clonotype was picked up a small number of times. This chain connects TRBV6-5 to TRBJ2-3; D not certain. Germline-derived CDR1 and CDR2 are MNHEY and SVGAGI. CDR3 length: 13 residues. V gave up 2 bases and J gave up 6 bases, with 9 bases separating them. DNA for the CDR3: TGTGCCAGCAGTTACACTGTGGGGGATACGCAGTATTTT. This sequence encodes CASSYTVGDTQYF.

There are many counts of this clonotype. The J gene is TRBJ2-1, the V gene TRBV12-3 or TRBV12-4; unclear D gene. V was shortened by 3 bases and J by 9 bases, with 9 bases between the two germline ends. The CDR3 covers 12 residues. The CDR3 here is CASSFPGVEQFF. CDR3 coding DNA: TGTGCCAGCAGTTTCCCGGGCGTTGAGCAGTTCTTC.

The sample holds one count of this clonotype. The rearrangement joins TRBV2 to TRBJ1-2; maybe TRBD1 (5 bases). The germline V gene has CDR1 SNHLY and CDR2 FYNNEI. The germline V and J ends were trimmed by 2 bases and 8 bases, with 12 bases remaining between them. The CDR3 runs to 13 residues. In nucleotides, the CDR3 is TGTGCCAGCAGTGAAAACCGGGGGGAGGGCTACACCTTC. Translating it yields CASSENRGEGYTF.

This clonotype was seen a handful of times. The chain uses TRBV20-1 and TRBJ1-2; 9 nucleotides agree with TRBD1. Trimming cost V 6 bases and J 9 bases; bases outside gene matches: 11. CDR3 size: 13 residues. CDR1 DFQATT and CDR2 SNEGSKA come from the germline V gene (reference sequence). CDR3 region: CSAAGTGFQSYTF. The CDR3 region has the DNA TGCAGTGCAGCCGGGACAGGGTTCCAAAGCTACACCTTC.

This rearrangement joins TRBV4-3 to TRBJ1-1, with a tentative D call TRBD1 (5 bases). CDR1 and CDR2 from the germline V gene are LGHNA and YSLEER. The CDR3 runs 15 residues. V lost 0 bases, J lost 3 bases, and 11 bases lay in between. The DNA for the CDR3 is TGCGCCAGCAGCCAAGAGGCGAGGGGTTACACTGAAGCTTTCTTT. Translated: CASSQEARGYTEAFF.

V usage is TRBV20-1 and J usage is TRBJ1-5; D might be TRBD1 (5 bases). The CDR3 covers 15 residues. V lost 0 bases and J lost 1, with 10 bases in between. Germline V gene sequence: CDR1 DFQATT, CDR2 SNEGSKA (reference sequence). The CDR3: CSAREEGWSNQPQHF. CDR3 nucleotides: TGCAGTGCTAGAGAGGAGGGGTGGAGCAATCAGCCCCAGCATTTT.

This clonotype has just a few counts. The rearrangement links TRBV10-3 to TRBJ1-1; tentative D call: TRBD1 (6 bases). The V end was cut by 7 bases, the J end by 5 bases, with 11 bases between. CDR1 is ENHRY, CDR2 SYGVKD, per germline. CDR3 length: 12 residues. The CDR3 region has the DNA TGTGCCATCAAGGGGGGCCCTACTGAAGCTTTCTTT. It translates to CAIKGGPTEAFF.

On this clonotype: Mismatch with germline at one junction end may stem from a read error. This sequence joins TRBV4-3 and TRBJ1-6; no clear D. Germline lookup yields CDR1 LGHNA and CDR2 YSLEER. The length of the CDR3 is 16 residues. The CDR3 DNA is TGCGCCAGCAGCCAATCGCCCGGGCAGGCCAATTCACCCCCCCACTTT. As protein: CASSQSPGQANSPPHF.

The chain carries TRBV5-1 and TRBJ1-6; D is uncertain. The CDR3 is made up of 14 amino acids. Germline-derived CDR1 and CDR2 are SGHRS and YFSETQ. Trimming removed 0 bases from V and 5 bases from J, with 6 bases in between. DNA for the CDR3: TGCGCCAGCAGCTTGGGGGAAAATAATTCACCCCTCCACTTT. As protein: CASSLGENNSPLHF. The full variable domain, rest sourced from reference TRBV5-1 and TRBJ1-6, is KAGVTQTPRYLIKTRGQQVTLSCSPISGHRSVSWYQQTPGQGLQFLFEYFSETQRNKGNFPGRFSGRQFSNSRSEMNVSTLELGDSALYLCASSLGENNSPLHFGNGTRLTVT.

As for this clonotype: It may be a read error: a sequence one base away is much more abundant. The V and J genes are TRBV9 and TRBJ2-5; no firm D call. Judging by the DNA end, TRBJ2-7 fits better; the J call may be wrong. The CDR3 sequence is 15 residues long. Germline loops: CDR1 SGDLS, CDR2 YYNGEE. This chain's CDR3 is CASSVDGVGSGEQYF. The DNA of the CDR3 is TGTGCCAGCAGCGTAGATGGGGTAGGGTCTGGCGAGCAGTACTTC.

The rearrangement links TRBV2 to TRBJ2-3; 9 positions agree with TRBD2. The V gene end was trimmed by 3 bases and the J gene end by 4 bases; junction bases not matched to a gene: 5. The CDR3 is 15 amino acids. CDR1 is SNHLY and CDR2 is FYNNEI in the germline V gene. CDR3 in DNA: TGTGCCAGCAGTGAGAGGCGGGGGGGCGCAGATACGCAGTATTTT. Its protein product is CASSERRGGADTQYF.

The chain carries TRBV4-3 and TRBJ2-3; 12 bases align to TRBD1. The germline V gene encodes CDR1 LGHNA and CDR2 YSLEER. The V gene end was trimmed by 3 bases and the J gene end by 3 bases; junction bases not matched to a gene: 7. The CDR3 loop spans 17 amino acids. CDR3 amino acids: CASSQVPGQGATDTQYF. The CDR3 bases are TGCGCCAGCAGCCAGGTTCCGGGACAGGGGGCGACAGATACGCAGTATTTT.

The genes are TRBV7-2 and TRBJ2-1; 7 bases are shared with TRBD1. The CDR3 is 13 amino acids. The germline V gene encodes CDR1 SGHTA and CDR2 FQGNSA. J lost 11 bases, V lost 1 base, and 5 bases had no gene match. The CDR3 loop reads CASSLGGTAQQFF. The CDR3, as DNA: TGTGCCAGCAGCTTAGGTGGGACAGCTCAGCAGTTCTTC.

The chain has TRBV5-1 and TRBJ1-2; D might be TRBD1 (5 bases). CDR1 SGHRS and CDR2 YFSETQ come from the germline V gene. The CDR3 length is 14 residues. Trimming took off 4 bases at V and 7 bases at J, with 17 bases between the two ends. The chain's CDR3 is CASSVGQGSRGYTF. DNA for the CDR3: TGCGCCAGCAGCGTGGGGCAGGGAAGCCGTGGCTACACCTTC.

This chain uses TRBV2 with TRBJ2-3, with 8 bases identical to TRBD1. This CDR3 has 12 amino acids. The germline gives CDR1 SNHLY, CDR2 FYNNEI. V was pared by 8 bases and J by 7 bases, with 5 bases of the junction left unmatched. The CDR3 sequence is CASRDRLNTQYF. Written as DNA, the CDR3 is TGTGCCAGCCGGGACAGGCTTAATACGCAGTATTTT.

This clonotype was seen only a few times. The chain combines TRBV16 with TRBJ1-1; 8 positions agree with TRBD1. CDR1 and CDR2 (germline): KGHSY, FQNENV. The V segment lost 5 bases and the J segment 5 bases; nucleotides outside the gene matches: 10. The CDR3 contains 15 residues. The CDR3, as DNA: TGTGCCAGCAGCGAGCCGGGACAGGTTGATACTGAAGCTTTCTTT. This sequence encodes CASSEPGQVDTEAFF.

This clonotype has only a few counts. The J gene is TRBJ2-7, the V gene TRBV5-6, with 9 bases lining up with TRBD2. With the DNA end fitting TRBJ2-5 better, the J assignment may be wrong. Per germline, CDR1 SGHDT and CDR2 YYEEEE. CDR3 length: 16 residues. CDR3 nucleotides: TGTGCCAGCAGCCTAGGACTAGCGACTCCAGGAGGGACCCAGTACTTC. This encodes CASSLGLATPGGTQYF.

This chain connects TRBV29-1 to TRBJ1-2, with D maybe TRBD1 (5 bases). CDR3 length: 12 residues. V shed 6 bases and J shed 0 bases, with 8 bases lying between them. Germline assignment: CDR1 SQVTM and CDR2 ANQGSEA. Here the CDR3 DNA reads TGCAGCGTGGACAACTCTAACTATGGCTACACCTTC. Residues: CSVDNSNYGYTF. Drawing the rest from reference TRBV29-1 and TRBJ1-2, the complete variable domain is SAVISQKPSRDICQRGTSLTIQCQVDSQVTMMFWYRQQPGQSLTLIATANQGSEATYESGFVIDKFPISRPNLTFSTLTVSNMSPEDSSIYLCSVDNSNYGYTFGSGTRLTVV.

V gene TRBV7-9 combines with J gene TRBJ2-3; D unclear. The CDR3 length is 14 residues. V lost 4 bases and J 5 bases, leaving 13 bases between the germline ends. Germline V gene data show CDR1 as SEHNR and CDR2 as FQNEAQ (reference sequence). The CDR3: CASSSDQKGDTQYF. CDR3 sequence (DNA): TGTGCCAGCAGCTCGGACCAGAAAGGAGATACGCAGTATTTT.

This chain joins TRBV4-1 and TRBJ1-5, with D tentatively TRBD1 (5 bases). The CDR3 is 13 residues long. CDR1 and CDR2 (germline): MGHRA, YSYEKL. V shed 0 bases and J shed 5 bases, with 5 bases lying between them. CDR3 sequence reads: CASSQEQDQPQHF. The CDR3 DNA follows: TGCGCCAGCAGCCAAGAACAGGATCAGCCCCAGCATTTT.

The V call is TRBV7-2, the J call TRBJ1-2; TRBD1 agrees at 8 bases. There are 15 residues in the CDR3. Losses at the gene ends were 5 bases for V and 5 bases for J; bases not matched to a gene: 10. CDR1 is SGHTA and CDR2 is FQGNSA in the germline V gene. CDR3 protein: CASSRKPTGVYGYTF. DNA for the CDR3: TGTGCCAGCAGCCGAAAACCGACAGGGGTGTATGGCTACACCTTC.

This sequence joins TRBV5-1 and TRBJ1-5; no firm D call. CDR1 and CDR2 from the germline V gene are SGHRS and YFSETQ. CDR3 size: 15 residues. Trimming took off 5 bases at V and 1 base at J, with 13 bases between the two ends. CDR3: CASRLNVGSNQPQHF. In DNA form, the CDR3 reads TGCGCCAGCAGGCTAAATGTCGGGAGCAATCAGCCCCAGCATTTT.

The rearrangement uses TRBV5-5 and TRBJ1-4, with TRBD1 as a possible D gene (5 bases). The germline V gene has CDR1 SGHKS and CDR2 YYEKEE (reference sequence). This CDR3 is built from 16 residues. The V gene lost 0 bases and the J gene lost 8 bases, with 17 bases spanning the gap. The CDR3 loop reads CASSLEAPGRGEKLFF. The DNA for the CDR3 is TGTGCCAGCAGCTTGGAAGCTCCAGGGAGAGGGGAAAAACTGTTTTTT.

This clonotype was counted between two and nine times. The rearrangement uses TRBV18 and TRBJ2-3, with 7 bases that match TRBD1. Germline V gene sequence: CDR1 KGHSH, CDR2 LQKENI. Trimming took 5 bases from V and 2 from J; bases not matched to a gene: 10. The CDR3 covers 16 residues. The CDR3 sequence is CASSFYDRDATDTQYF. In nucleotides, the CDR3 is TGTGCCAGCTCATTCTACGACAGGGATGCCACAGATACGCAGTATTTT.